Below, one TCR beta chain is given with its context. Clones were read by immunoSEQ multiplex PCR, and TCRdb kept only the in-frame ones, dropping some. The data contain about 160,000 clones, just over 85% of them singletons. This entry belongs to a study of blood T cell repertoires in COVID-19. Germline V gene sequence: CDR1 MNHEY, CDR2 SVGAGI. V lost 6 bases to trimming and J lost 8 bases; unmatched junction nucleotides: 9. The CDR3 sequence is 13 residues long. This chain uses TRBV6-5 with TRBJ1-1; the match to TRBD1 covers 7 bases. The origin of this receptor is a man aged 45-65 years with active or convalescent COVID-19. The sample was peripheral blood. CDR3 bases: TGTGCCAGCAGCCGGACAGGAAAAAACGAAGCTTTCTTT. Protein sequence: CASSRTGKNEAFF.